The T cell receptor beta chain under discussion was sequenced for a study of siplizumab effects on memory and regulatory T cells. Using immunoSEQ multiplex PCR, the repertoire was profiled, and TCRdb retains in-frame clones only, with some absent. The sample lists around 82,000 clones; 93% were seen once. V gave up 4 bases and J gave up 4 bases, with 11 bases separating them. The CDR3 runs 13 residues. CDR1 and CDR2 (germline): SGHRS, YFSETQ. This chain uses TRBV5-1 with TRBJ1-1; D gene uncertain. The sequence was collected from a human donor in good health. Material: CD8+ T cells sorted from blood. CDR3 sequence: CASSDVLATEAFF. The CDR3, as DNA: TGCGCCAGCAGCGACGTCCTGGCCACTGAAGCTTTCTTT.